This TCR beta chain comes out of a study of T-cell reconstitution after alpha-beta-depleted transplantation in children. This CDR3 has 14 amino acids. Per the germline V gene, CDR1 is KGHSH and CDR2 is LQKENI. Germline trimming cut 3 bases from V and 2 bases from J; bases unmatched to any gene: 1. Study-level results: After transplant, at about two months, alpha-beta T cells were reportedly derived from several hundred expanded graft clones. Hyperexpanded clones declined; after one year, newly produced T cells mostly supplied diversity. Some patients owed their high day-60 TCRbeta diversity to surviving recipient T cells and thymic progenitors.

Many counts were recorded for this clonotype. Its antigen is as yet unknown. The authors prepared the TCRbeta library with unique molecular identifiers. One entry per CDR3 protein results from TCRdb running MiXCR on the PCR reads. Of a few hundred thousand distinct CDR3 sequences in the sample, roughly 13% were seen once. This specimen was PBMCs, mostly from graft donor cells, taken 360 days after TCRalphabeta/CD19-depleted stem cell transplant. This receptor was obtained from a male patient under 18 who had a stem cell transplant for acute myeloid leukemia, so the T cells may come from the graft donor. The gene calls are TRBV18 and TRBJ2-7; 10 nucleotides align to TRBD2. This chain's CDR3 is CASSPSGRTYEQYF. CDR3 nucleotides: TGTGCCAGCTCACCTAGCGGGAGGACCTACGAGCAGTACTTC. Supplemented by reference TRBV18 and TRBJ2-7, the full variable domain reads NAGVMQNPRHLVRRRGQEARLRCSPMKGHSHVYWYRQLPEEGLKFMVYLQKENIIDESGMPKERFSAEFPKEGPSILRIQQVVRGDSAAYFCASSPSGRTYEQYFGPGTRLTVT.